The 28 T cell receptor beta chains in this list originate from one sample, sequenced in a study of shared clonotypes between healthy human individuals. Here immunoSEQ multiplex PCR was the method, and the copy in TCRdb shows in-frame clones only, minus some. The data hold about 2.5 million clones, with roughly 90% observed a single time. The sample consisted of naive CD4+ T cells from PBMCs. Subset here: CD45RA+ positively selected. These TCRs come from a man between 18 and 29 years old in good health. Some clones in this sample may be carry-over from other donors' samples.

This CDR3 reads CASSLTRTGTTDTQYF. CDR3 in DNA: TGTGCCAGCAGCTTAACGAGGACAGGGACTACAGATACGCAGTATTTT. The V and J genes are TRBV7-3 and TRBJ2-3; 8 bases map to TRBD1. This CDR3 region has 16 residues. Trimming at V came to 0 bases and at J to 3 bases, leaving 5 bases not matched to a gene. Germline CDR1 is SGHTA and CDR2 is FQGTGA.

This clone appeared a few times. Other DNA variants within this sample encode the same CDR3. The chain couples TRBV7-9 to TRBJ1-3; D remains ambiguous. The germline gives CDR1 SEHNR, CDR2 FQNEAQ (reference sequence). The CDR3 extends over 15 amino acids. V was cut by 4 bases and J by 0 bases, with 10 bases left in between. CDR3 coding DNA: TGTGCCAGCAGCTCGGACCGCAGCTCTGGAAACACCATATATTTT. Its translation: CASSSDRSSGNTIYF.

The V and J genes are TRBV2 and TRBJ1-5; tentative D call: TRBD1 (6 bases). The CDR3 has 16 residues. V lost 6 bases and J 2 bases, leaving 17 bases between the germline ends. Germline CDR1 reads SNHLY; CDR2 reads FYNNEI. CDR3 coding DNA: TGTGCCAGCAGCGGAACAGGGACGTGGGGCAATCAGCCCCAGCATTTT. It specifies CASSGTGTWGNQPQHF.

The V and J genes are TRBV4-3 and TRBJ2-7, with TRBD2 matching 8 bases. The CDR3 totals 16 residues. Per the germline V gene, CDR1 is LGHNA and CDR2 is YSLEER. J was trimmed by 4 bases and V by 0 bases; bases with no gene match: 8. The CDR3 loop reads CASSQDGRSGRYEQYF. CDR3 nucleotide sequence: TGCGCCAGCAGCCAAGATGGCAGGAGCGGGAGATACGAGCAGTACTTC.

About this clone itself: This sample also contains other DNA sequences that code for the same CDR3. The chain joins TRBV7-2 to TRBJ1-2; 7 bases are a match to TRBD1. The junction had 8 bases not matched to a gene; V was cut back by 0 bases and J by 4 bases. This CDR3 spans 16 amino acids. Looked up from germline, CDR1 is SGHTA and CDR2 is FQGNSA. CDR3 nucleotide sequence: TGTGCCAGCAGCTTAGCACAGGGGAGGGGGGGCTATGGCTACACCTTC. It is translated as CASSLAQGRGGYGYTF.

The rearrangement joins TRBV28 to TRBJ2-5, with D possibly TRBD1 on 5 matching bases. Trimming shortened V by 2 bases and J by 2 bases, and 18 bases separated the two germline ends. Per germline, CDR1 MDHEN and CDR2 SYDVKM. There are 17 residues in the CDR3. CDR3: CASSLGRGRTPQETQYF. The CDR3 DNA reads TGTGCCAGCAGTTTAGGCCGAGGACGGACACCTCAAGAGACCCAGTACTTC.

This chain connects TRBV29-1 to TRBJ2-1; D remains unclear. Trimming removed 2 bases at V and 6 bases at J, with 23 bases between. The CDR3 is 17 residues long. From germline, CDR1 is SQVTM and CDR2 ANQGSEA. The CDR3 DNA reads as TGCAGCGTTGAACTCTTGCGCGCCACGAGGAGAGTCAATGAGCAGTTCTTC. Its translation: CSVELLRATRRVNEQFF.

As to this clone: The same CDR3 is also encoded by other DNA sequences in this sample. The chain recombines TRBV18 with TRBJ2-1; possibly TRBD2 for D (6 bases). The CDR3 loop spans 15 amino acids. CDR1 and CDR2 (germline): KGHSH, LQKENI. The V gene lost 6 bases and the J gene lost 0 bases, with 12 bases spanning the gap. The CDR3 nucleotides are TGTGCCAGCTCGTTAGCGGTCTCCTCCTACAATGAGCAGTTCTTC. This sequence encodes CASSLAVSSYNEQFF.

This chain joins TRBV19 and TRBJ2-7, with D perhaps given as TRBD1 or TRBD2 (5 bases each). The ends were cut back, 10 bases at V and 6 bases at J, with 19 bases in the middle. The CDR3 covers 13 residues. Germline values: CDR1 LNHDA, CDR2 SQIVND (reference sequence). CDR3: CATDGAYEGEQYF. The CDR3 DNA follows: TGTGCCACCGACGGGGCTTATGAGGGCGAGCAGTACTTC. Full variable domain (remainder filled in from reference TRBV19 and TRBJ2-7): DGGITQSPKYLFRKEGQNVTLSCEQNLNHDAMYWYRQDPGQGLRLIYYSQIVNDFQKGDIAEGYSVSREKKESFPLTVTSAQKNPTAFYLCATDGAYEGEQYFGPGTRLTVT.

The rearrangement links TRBV5-1 to TRBJ2-3, with 12 bases identical to TRBD2. The CDR3 spans 17 residues. J lost 2 bases, V lost 0 bases, and 4 bases had no gene match. In germline, CDR1 is SGHRS, CDR2 YFSETQ. Here the CDR3 DNA reads TGCGCCAGCAGCTTGGGGGGACTAGCGGGTAACACAGATACGCAGTATTTT. Translation: CASSLGGLAGNTDTQYF.

The chain employs TRBV28 and TRBJ2-3; D is perhaps TRBD2 (6 bases). CDR3 length: 16 residues. Germline assignment: CDR1 MDHEN and CDR2 SYDVKM. V was shortened by 3 bases and J by 1 base, with 14 bases between the two germline ends. The CDR3 DNA is TGTGCCAGCAGTTTGGTCCGTGCTAGCGGCACAGATACGCAGTATTTT. Amino acids: CASSLVRASGTDTQYF. Variable domain in full (rest from reference TRBV28 and TRBJ2-3): DVKVTQSSRYLVKRTGEKVFLECVQDMDHENMFWYRQDPGLGLRLIYFSYDVKMKEKGDIPEGYSVSREKKERFSLILESASTNQTSMYLCASSLVRASGTDTQYFGPGTRLTVL.

The genes are TRBV27 and TRBJ1-1; tentative D call: TRBD1 (5 bases). Germline assignment: CDR1 MNHEY and CDR2 SMNVEV (reference sequence). The length of the CDR3 is 13 residues. V lost 5 bases and J lost 6, with 13 bases in between. In DNA, the CDR3 is TGTGCCAGCAGTCGCCTCAGGGTTTCTGAAGCTTTCTTT. It yields the protein CASSRLRVSEAFF.

In this sample, this clone turned up once. The chain uses TRBV6-1 and TRBJ1-1; D gene uncertain. V lost 5 bases, J lost 0 bases, and 7 bases lay in between. Germline CDR1 reads MNHNS; CDR2 reads SASEGT. This CDR3 spans 13 amino acids. This CDR3 is CASSHGMNTEAFF. The CDR3 DNA reads TGTGCCAGCAGTCATGGCATGAACACTGAAGCTTTCTTT.

The chain has TRBV7-2 and TRBJ1-2; D remains ambiguous. CDR3 length equals 13 residues. Germline V lookup: CDR1 SGHTA, CDR2 FQGNSA. Trimming took off 5 bases at V and 8 bases at J, with 15 bases between the two ends. The CDR3 DNA is TGTGCCAGCAGCACCGAGACGAAGTTAGGCTACACCTTC. Translating it yields CASSTETKLGYTF.

CDR3 loop: CASSLRTGGDNEQFF. CDR3 DNA: TGTGCCAGCAGCCTCAGGACAGGGGGAGACAATGAGCAGTTCTTC. This sequence joins TRBV5-4 and TRBJ2-1, with 10 bases aligning to TRBD1. J gave up 5 bases and V 4 bases, and 6 bases lay outside the gene matches. This CDR3 spans 15 amino acids. Germline-derived CDR1 and CDR2 are SGHNT and YYREEE (reference sequence). Looking up the rest from reference TRBV5-4 and TRBJ2-1 gives the full variable domain: ETGVTQSPTHLIKTRGQQVTLRCSSQSGHNTVSWYQQALGQGPQFIFQYYREEENGRGNFPPRFSGLQFPNYSSELNVNALELDDSALYLCASSLRTGGDNEQFFGPGTRLTVL.

The gene calls are TRBV28 and TRBJ2-7; 7 nucleotides agree with TRBD1. The V gene's germline CDR1 is MDHEN and CDR2 SYDVKM. V shed 6 bases, J shed 0 bases, and the junction held 11 bases outside the gene matches. This CDR3 region has 16 residues. The CDR3 reads CASSLPGQASSYEQYF. The CDR3 DNA reads TGTGCCAGCAGCCTCCCCGGACAGGCGAGCTCCTACGAGCAGTACTTC.

The chain recombines TRBV5-1 with TRBJ1-1, with D uncertain. CDR3 length: 14 residues. CDR1 and CDR2 (germline): SGHRS, YFSETQ. V was pared by 5 bases and J by 0 bases, with 11 bases between. The DNA for the CDR3 is TGCGCCAGCAGTCCGAAGGAGATGAACACTGAAGCTTTCTTT. Its translation is CASSPKEMNTEAFF.

The gene calls are TRBV11-1 and TRBJ2-2; 10 nucleotides match TRBD2. The CDR3 consists of 17 residues. Germline assignment: CDR1 SGHAT and CDR2 FQDESV (reference sequence). The ends lost 0 bases at V and 5 bases at J; junction bases unmatched: 6. The CDR3 sequence is CASSLAVAGGLTGELFF. The CDR3 region has the DNA TGTGCCAGCAGCTTAGCTGTAGCGGGAGGATTGACCGGGGAGCTGTTTTTT. The full variable domain, in which reference TRBV11-1 and TRBJ2-2 provide the parts outside the CDR3, is EAEVAQSPRYKITEKSQAVAFWCDPISGHATLYWYRQILGQGPELLVQFQDESVVDDSQLPKDRFSAERLKGVDSTLKIQPAELGDSAMYLCASSLAVAGGLTGELFFGEGSRLTVL.

J is TRBJ2-1 and V is TRBV9; TRBD2 aligns across 10 bases. This CDR3 contains 19 residues. The germline gives CDR1 SGDLS, CDR2 YYNGEE. The ends lost 4 bases at V and 0 bases at J; junction bases unmatched: 13. CDR3 loop: CASSPPGSGRTGSYNEQFF. The CDR3 DNA is TGTGCCAGCAGCCCCCCCGGTAGCGGGAGGACCGGCTCCTACAATGAGCAGTTCTTC.

For this clone: In the same sample, other DNA sequences code for this CDR3. The V call is TRBV28, the J call TRBJ2-7, with a tentative D call TRBD1 (5 bases). CDR1 MDHEN and CDR2 SYDVKM come from the germline V gene. Trimming removed 3 bases at V and 0 bases at J, with 9 bases between. This CDR3 comprises 14 residues. The CDR3: CASSLGQSSYEQYF. CDR3 coding DNA: TGTGCCAGCAGTTTGGGGCAGAGCTCCTACGAGCAGTACTTC. Full variable domain (rest looked up from reference TRBV28 and TRBJ2-7): DVKVTQSSRYLVKRTGEKVFLECVQDMDHENMFWYRQDPGLGLRLIYFSYDVKMKEKGDIPEGYSVSREKKERFSLILESASTNQTSMYLCASSLGQSSYEQYFGPGTRLTVT.

The chain has TRBV18 and TRBJ1-5, with D possibly being TRBD1 (6 bases). The V gene lost 6 bases and the J gene lost 1 base, with 13 bases spanning the gap. Germline V gene lookup returns CDR1 KGHSH and CDR2 LQKENI. This CDR3 region has 15 residues. The CDR3 coding sequence is TGTGCCAGCTCCTCCGCAGGGGTGAGCAATCAGCCCCAGCATTTT. The encoded protein is CASSSAGVSNQPQHF.

The chain employs TRBV18 and TRBJ2-7; D may be TRBD1 (5 bases). Trimming took 3 bases from V and 3 from J, leaving 15 bases between them. CDR3 size: 15 residues. Germline V gives CDR1 KGHSH, CDR2 LQKENI. In DNA, the CDR3 is TGTGCCAGCTCACCGGACAAGGGGCCTTTCTACGAGCAGTACTTC. Residues: CASSPDKGPFYEQYF.

This clone was seen a few times. The V call is TRBV6-1, the J call TRBJ1-2, with 8 nucleotides matching TRBD1. The CDR3 is made up of 14 amino acids. J lost 7 bases, V lost 6 bases, and 10 bases had no gene match. CDR1 and CDR2 (germline): MNHNS, SASEGT. CDR3 residues: CASRVDRDVVGYTF. In DNA form, the CDR3 reads TGTGCCAGCAGGGTGGACAGGGATGTGGTTGGCTACACCTTC.

The chain combines TRBV9 with TRBJ2-3; the D is unclear. The germline gives CDR1 SGDLS, CDR2 YYNGEE. The CDR3 sequence is 16 residues long. Trimming cost V 4 bases and J 1 base, with 16 bases left between them. CDR3 sequence reads: CASSQNLVPGTDTQYF. The CDR3 DNA sequence: TGTGCCAGCAGCCAAAACCTCGTGCCTGGCACAGATACGCAGTATTTT.

J is TRBJ2-7 and V is TRBV18, with D unclear. The CDR3 is 13 amino acids. Trimming removed 0 bases at V and 7 bases at J, with 10 bases between. From germline, CDR1 is KGHSH and CDR2 LQKENI. Here the CDR3 DNA reads TGTGCCAGCTCACCACCCACAGTTATAGAGCAGTACTTC. It yields the protein CASSPPTVIEQYF.

This rearrangement joins TRBV30 to TRBJ2-3, with 7 bases fitting TRBD2. The trim removed 3 bases at V and 1 base at J, leaving 10 bases unmatched. Germline V CDR1 and CDR2: GTSNPN, SVGIG (reference sequence). The CDR3 runs to 16 residues. For the CDR3, the DNA is TGTGCCTGGAGGCCCCCCGGGAGGTATCGCACAGATACGCAGTATTTT. This codes for CAWRPPGRYRTDTQYF. Variable domain in full (rest from reference TRBV30 and TRBJ2-3): SQTIHQWPATLVQPVGSPLSLECTVEGTSNPNLYWYRQAAGRGLQLLFYSVGIGQISSEVPQNLSASRPQDRQFILSSKKLLLSDSGFYLCAWRPPGRYRTDTQYFGPGTRLTVL.

The V and J genes are TRBV28 and TRBJ2-7; 9 nucleotides line up with TRBD1. This CDR3 region has 15 residues. Trimming took 5 bases from V and 6 from J; bases not matched to a gene: 11. Germline assignment: CDR1 MDHEN and CDR2 SYDVKM. The CDR3 DNA reads TGTGCCAGCAGTCTGAGGGACAGGGAAAAAAGCGAGCAGTACTTC. Protein sequence: CASSLRDREKSEQYF.

Notes on this clone: The sample has other DNA sequences that encode this CDR3 too. The chain employs TRBV9 and TRBJ1-1, with TRBD1 as a possible D gene (6 bases). V lost 0 bases and J 5 bases, leaving 11 bases between the germline ends. CDR1 and CDR2 (germline): SGDLS, YYNGEE. This CDR3 has 14 residues. The chain's CDR3 is CASSVGRGRTEAFF. The CDR3 nucleotides are TGTGCCAGCAGCGTAGGCAGGGGAAGAACTGAAGCTTTCTTT.